This TCR beta chain was sequenced for a study of T cells in Graves' hyperthyroidism and ophthalmopathy. 8.5 to 10 ml of fresh peripheral blood supplied the PBMCs. Regions amplified from RNA transcripts were the TCR beta CDR3 regions. Carried out on the TCR CDR3, a first-round RT-PCR used the HTBI primer set. TCRdb used MiXCR to reprocess the multiplex PCR reads, holding one entry per CDR3 protein. The sample holds 370,000 or so distinct CDR3 sequences; 13% are singletons and the top ten take less than 25%. V lost 1 base, J lost 6 bases, and 12 bases lay in between. The germline V gene has CDR1 SGHTA and CDR2 FQGNSA. CDR3 length equals 14 residues.

The genes are TRBV7-2 and TRBJ1-2, with unresolved D. Sequences were obtained from blood. The TCR originated in a man aged 30-40 years with Graves' hyperthyroidism that later progressed to Graves' ophthalmopathy. The CDR3 sequence is CASSLDRVGDGYTF. The CDR3 DNA reads TGTGCCAGCAGCTTAGATCGGGTAGGTGATGGCTACACCTTC.